The 15 T cell receptor beta chains presented below share a single source sample, sequenced in a study of long-term antiretroviral therapy in people with HIV. Runs used v3.0 of the immunoSEQ assay and were done at survey level. Data came from immunoSEQ multiplex PCR; TCRdb stores just in-frame clones and leaves some out. The sample has about 16,000 clones, 81% seen once. This sample comprised unsorted PBMCs, obtained approximately 14 months before starting antiretroviral therapy. The source of these receptors is a man in his thirties or forties with HIV.

This clone has just one count. V gene TRBV7-9 combines with J gene TRBJ2-5; no clear D. Trimming removed 3 bases from V and 5 bases from J, with 10 bases in between. This CDR3 has 13 residues. Germline CDR1 reads SEHNR; CDR2 reads FQNEAQ (reference sequence). Here the CDR3 reads CASSFLVGETQYF. In DNA form, the CDR3 reads TGTGCCAGCAGCTTCTTGGTTGGGGAGACCCAGTACTTC.

The rearrangement joins TRBV27 to TRBJ2-3; D unresolved. The ends were cut back, 5 bases at V and 5 bases at J, with 5 bases in the middle. The CDR3 runs 11 residues. CDR1 and CDR2 from the germline V gene are MNHEY and SMNVEV (reference sequence). For the CDR3, the DNA is TGTGCCAGCAGTGAGCGAGATACGCAGTATTTT. This sequence encodes CASSERDTQYF.

This chain joins TRBV7-2 and TRBJ2-1; D perhaps matches TRBD1 (6 bases). CDR1 and CDR2 (germline): SGHTA, FQGNSA. Trimming cost V 1 base and J 3 bases, with 13 bases left between them. This CDR3 is 16 amino acids long. The CDR3 loop reads CASSLDRVGLYNEQFF. CDR3 DNA: TGTGCCAGCAGCTTAGACAGGGTAGGACTCTACAATGAGCAGTTCTTC.

The chain couples TRBV5-5 to TRBJ2-5; D is uncertain. Germline V gene lookup returns CDR1 SGHKS and CDR2 YYEKEE (reference sequence). The ends were cut back, 4 bases at V and 6 bases at J, with 13 bases in the middle. CDR3 length: 13 residues. CDR3 coding DNA: TGTGCCAGCAGCCCAGGAACGCCGCAGACCCAGTACTTC. Translating gives CASSPGTPQTQYF.

The V and J genes are TRBV29-1 and TRBJ2-2; 10 nucleotides line up with TRBD2. The CDR3 is 14 amino acids. Germline assignment: CDR1 SQVTM and CDR2 ANQGSEA. V was clipped by 6 bases and J by 3 bases; unmatched bases: 4. The CDR3 DNA reads as TGCAGCGTCAAGACTAGCGGGTACACCGGGGAGCTGTTTTTT. It specifies CSVKTSGYTGELFF.

The chain couples TRBV29-1 to TRBJ2-7; D is unresolved. V lost 7 bases and J 5 bases, leaving 12 bases between the germline ends. Germline CDR1 reads SQVTM; CDR2 reads ANQGSEA. The CDR3 is 11 amino acids. CDR3 DNA sequence: TGCAGCGCATCCCGAGGCCACGAGCAGTACTTC. It yields the protein CSASRGHEQYF.

There are a few counts of this clone. J is TRBJ1-1 and V is TRBV19; D might be TRBD1 (5 bases). This CDR3 is built from 13 residues. V was shortened by 3 bases and J by 4 bases, with 9 bases between the two germline ends. Germline CDR1 LNHDA, CDR2 SQIVND (reference sequence). The CDR3 coding sequence is TGTGCCAGTAGTATTGGGGGTAGCACTGAAGCTTTCTTT. Its translation: CASSIGGSTEAFF.

The gene calls are TRBV19 and TRBJ1-6; D unresolved. V gave up 7 bases and J gave up 0 bases, with 10 bases separating them. The germline V gene has CDR1 LNHDA and CDR2 SQIVND (reference sequence). The CDR3 totals 15 residues. The CDR3 nucleotides are TGTGCCAGTACGCCCTACAGCTCCTATAATTCACCCCTCCACTTT. It is translated as CASTPYSSYNSPLHF.

V and J are TRBV2 and TRBJ2-5; D call uncertain. The CDR3 length is 14 residues. Germline CDR1 SNHLY, CDR2 FYNNEI. V lost 1 base to trimming and J lost 7 bases, with 13 bases between them. CDR3 amino acids: CASSEDFARGTQYF. DNA of the CDR3: TGTGCCAGCAGTGAAGACTTCGCCCGTGGGACCCAGTACTTC. Based on the CDR3 plus reference TRBV2 and TRBJ2-5, the full variable domain is EPEVTQTPSHQVTQMGQEVILRCVPISNHLYFYWYRQILGQKVEFLVSFYNNEISEKSEIFDDQFSVERPDGSNFTLKIRSTKLEDSAMYFCASSEDFARGTQYFGPGTRLLVL.

This sequence joins TRBV19 and TRBJ2-7; the D is unclear. V was pared by 6 bases and J by 0 bases, with 15 bases between. The CDR3 loop spans 15 amino acids. Germline values: CDR1 LNHDA, CDR2 SQIVND (reference sequence). This CDR3 reads CASSSLLVSSYEQYF. The DNA for the CDR3 is TGTGCCAGTAGCTCCCTTCTGGTGAGCTCCTACGAGCAGTACTTC.

The chain is built from TRBV5-6 and TRBJ2-5; 7 bases line up with TRBD1. In germline, CDR1 is SGHDT, CDR2 YYEEEE. CDR3 length equals 14 residues. Trimming removed 7 bases from V and 2 bases from J; junction bases left unmatched: 8. The CDR3 DNA is TGTGCCAGCGGGTACGGGACAGTACAAGAGACCCAGTACTTC. Protein: CASGYGTVQETQYF.

This clone was counted a few times. CDR3 bases: TGTGCCAGCAGTCCTTGGACAAGAACACTCACAGATACGCAGTATTTT. This sequence encodes CASSPWTRTLTDTQYF. The chain couples TRBV28 to TRBJ2-3; weak D call: TRBD1 (5 bases). Germline V gene data show CDR1 as MDHEN and CDR2 as SYDVKM. V lost 5 bases and J 2 bases, leaving 17 bases between the germline ends. The CDR3 loop spans 16 amino acids.

V usage is TRBV7-9 and J usage is TRBJ1-5; a weak D match, TRBD1 (5 bases). Trimming took 10 bases from V and 4 from J, leaving 14 bases between them. Germline V gene lookup returns CDR1 SEHNR and CDR2 FQNEAQ (reference sequence). This CDR3 has 13 amino acids. CDR3 nucleotide sequence: TGTGCCACCCAGACAGCAAATAATCAGCCCCAGCATTTT. It encodes CATQTANNQPQHF.

This clone turned up a few times. V usage is TRBV5-1 and J usage is TRBJ1-6; 10 positions match TRBD1. The CDR3 has 14 amino acids. V trimming: 2 bases; J trimming: 8 bases; junction bases outside the gene matches: 1. Per the germline V gene, CDR1 is SGHRS and CDR2 is YFSETQ. DNA for the CDR3: TGCGCCAGCAGCTTTGGACAGGGGGATTCACCCCTCCACTTT. The encoded protein is CASSFGQGDSPLHF.

The V call is TRBV5-1, the J call TRBJ1-4; 9 nucleotides match TRBD1. The CDR3 consists of 14 residues. The junction had 5 bases not matched to a gene; V was cut back by 3 bases and J by 8 bases. Germline lookup yields CDR1 SGHRS and CDR2 YFSETQ. The CDR3, as DNA: TGCGCCAGCAGCTCCGGGACAGGGTACGAAAAACTGTTTTTT. This gives the protein CASSSGTGYEKLFF.